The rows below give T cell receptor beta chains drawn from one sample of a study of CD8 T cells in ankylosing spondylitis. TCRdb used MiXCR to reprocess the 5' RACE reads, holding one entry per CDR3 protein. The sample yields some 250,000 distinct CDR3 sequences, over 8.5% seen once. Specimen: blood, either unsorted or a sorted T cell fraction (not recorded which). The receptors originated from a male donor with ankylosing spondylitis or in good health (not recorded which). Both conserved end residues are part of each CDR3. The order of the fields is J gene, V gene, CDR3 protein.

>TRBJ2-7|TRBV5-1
CASSYTTGFEQYF
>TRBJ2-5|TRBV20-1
CSASGTGEETQYF
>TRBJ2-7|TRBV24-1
CATSGREGIKDEQYF
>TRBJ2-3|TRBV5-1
CASSRTIRTDTQYF
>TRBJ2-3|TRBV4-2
CASSQDLSPTQYF
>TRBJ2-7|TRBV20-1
CSARGEGAGDSYEQYF
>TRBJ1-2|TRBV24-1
CATSDLQSYGYTF
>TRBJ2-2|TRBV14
CASSQRTGPDTGELFF
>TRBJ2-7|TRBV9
CASSGGGGYEQYF
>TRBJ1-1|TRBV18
CASSPAGYGTEAFF
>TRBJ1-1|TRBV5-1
CASSLVFRGRGTEAFF
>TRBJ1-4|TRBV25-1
CASSQPGAVEKLFF
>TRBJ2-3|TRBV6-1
CASSVPGLGTDTQYF
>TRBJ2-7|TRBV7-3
CASSSDTGLAYEQYF
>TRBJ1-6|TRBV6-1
CASRGPTGSSYNSPLHF
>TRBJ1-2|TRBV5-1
CASSQTGGGYGYTF
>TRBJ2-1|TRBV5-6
CASSISGNEQFF
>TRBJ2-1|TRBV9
CASSVGASDYNEQFF
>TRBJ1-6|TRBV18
CASSPPGLNSPLHF
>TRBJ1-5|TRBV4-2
CASSQEEGKGQPQHF
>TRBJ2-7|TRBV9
CASSADSGAGYEQYF
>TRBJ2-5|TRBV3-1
CASSFRTSGEFQETQYF
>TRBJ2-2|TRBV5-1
CASSFSGGGNTGELFF
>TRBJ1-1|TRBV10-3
CAISPLRRKNTEAFF
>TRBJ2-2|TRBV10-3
CAISDPYPGGWMAGELFF
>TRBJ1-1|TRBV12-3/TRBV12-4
CASRPDGEGTEAFF
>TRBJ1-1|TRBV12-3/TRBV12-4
CASSLDRAEAFF
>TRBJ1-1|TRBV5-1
CASSLDRVAEAFF
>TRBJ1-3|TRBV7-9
CASSVQKFSGNTIYF
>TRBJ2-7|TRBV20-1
CSARQENYEQYF
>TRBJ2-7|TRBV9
CASSVENHGYEQYF
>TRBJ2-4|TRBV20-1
CSARELGRGENIQYF
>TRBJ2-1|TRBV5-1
CASSTAGVEQFF
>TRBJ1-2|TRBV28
CASSGELAYGYTF
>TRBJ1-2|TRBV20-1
CSALIQGGYGYTF
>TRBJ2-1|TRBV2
CASSLTSVHEQFF
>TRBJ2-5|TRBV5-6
CASSLFGQGVETQYF
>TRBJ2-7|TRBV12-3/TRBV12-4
CASRTGQAKQYF
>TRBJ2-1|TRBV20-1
CSARDPMGGLDEQFF
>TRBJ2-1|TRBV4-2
CASSPGVQREVVEQFF
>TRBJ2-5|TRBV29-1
CSVGWQEETQYF